One sample yielded the 18 T cell receptor beta chains listed below, sequenced in a study of T cell repertoires in cytomegalovirus infection. Their antigen targets remain unknown. From the reads, TCRdb called clonotypes with MiXCR, one entry per CDR3 protein. This sample has some 800,000 distinct CDR3 sequences; about 33% occur once, and the top ten carry around 12%. Here the sequenced sample was cultured CD8+ T cells from PBMCs, taken from culture after CMV antigen stimulation. The receptors shown here come from a human donor in good health (CMV status not recorded). Some clones in this sample may be carry-over from other donors' samples.

The table lists this clonotype with a few counts. The chain joins TRBV7-9 to TRBJ2-3; possibly TRBD2 for D (7 bases). Looked up from germline, CDR1 is SEHNR and CDR2 is FQNEAQ (reference sequence). This CDR3 contains 15 residues. V shed 0 bases and J shed 6 bases, with 13 bases lying between them. CDR3 coding DNA: TGTGCCAGCAGCTTAGCGCCGGGGGGCGGGGATACGCAGTATTTT. Protein sequence: CASSLAPGGGDTQYF.

V gene TRBV24-1 combines with J gene TRBJ2-1; 12 positions agree with TRBD1. The CDR3 length is 14 residues. J lost 7 bases, V lost 9 bases, and 6 bases had no gene match. The germline V gene encodes CDR1 KGHDR and CDR2 SFDVKD. The CDR3 here is CATRDRGLSNEQFF. The CDR3 coding sequence is TGTGCCACCCGGGACAGGGGGCTGAGTAATGAGCAGTTCTTC.

This rearrangement joins TRBV7-9 to TRBJ2-1; possible D gene TRBD2, 6 bases. The CDR3 is 16 residues long. Trimming removed 6 bases at V and 0 bases at J, with 15 bases between. Germline V gene data show CDR1 as SEHNR and CDR2 as FQNEAQ (reference sequence). Written as DNA, the CDR3 is TGTGCCAGCAGTTCTATAGCGGAGAGCTCCTACAATGAGCAGTTCTTC. Its protein is CASSSIAESSYNEQFF.

The J gene is TRBJ2-4, the V gene TRBV5-4; 7 bases match TRBD1. This CDR3 is built from 14 residues. J gave up 9 bases and V 2 bases, and 8 bases lay outside the gene matches. Germline CDR1 is SGHNT and CDR2 is YYREEE (reference sequence). CDR3 loop: CASSFGPGGVIQYF. The CDR3 nucleotides read TGTGCCAGCAGCTTTGGTCCAGGGGGAGTCATTCAGTACTTC.

This clonotype was counted between two and nine times. The J gene is TRBJ2-5, the V gene TRBV12-3 or TRBV12-4, with a possible D match to TRBD1 (6 bases). V was pared by 5 bases and J by 5 bases, with 9 bases between. The length of the CDR3 is 12 residues. The CDR3 bases are TGTGCCAGCAGTCATACAGGGGAGACCCAGTACTTC. Translating it yields CASSHTGETQYF.

This chain joins TRBV29-1 and TRBJ2-1; 8 nucleotides match TRBD1. V was pared by 4 bases and J by 5 bases, with 7 bases of the junction left unmatched. The CDR3 has 14 amino acids. Germline loops: CDR1 SQVTM, CDR2 ANQGSEA. CDR3 in amino acids: CSVVGRQGHNEQFF. CDR3 bases: TGCAGCGTTGTGGGGCGACAGGGGCACAATGAGCAGTTCTTC.

This clonotype was seen a few times. This chain connects TRBV10-3 to TRBJ2-7; D call uncertain. Trimming took off 4 bases at V and 2 bases at J, with 9 bases between the two ends. Looked up from germline, CDR1 is ENHRY and CDR2 is SYGVKD. The CDR3 is 13 amino acids. CDR3 nucleotides: TGTGCCATCAGTGTAGAAGGAGCCTACGAGCAGTACTTC. This gives the protein CAISVEGAYEQYF.

This clonotype has at least ten counts. The chain uses TRBV7-8 and TRBJ1-5; D gene ambiguous. V was cut by 7 bases and J by 1 base, with 11 bases left in between. Germline CDR1 is SGHVS and CDR2 is FQNEAQ. The CDR3 is 14 residues long. Written as DNA, the CDR3 is TGTGCCAGCACCGAAAGGGAGAGCAATCAGCCCCAGCATTTT. Its translation is CASTERESNQPQHF.

This chain joins TRBV20-1 and TRBJ2-5; D is ambiguous. Germline V gene lookup returns CDR1 DFQATT and CDR2 SNEGSKA (reference sequence). Trimming cost V 1 base and J 1 base, with 10 bases left between them. This CDR3 has 14 amino acids. The CDR3 region is CSARGRESQETQYF. The CDR3 DNA is TGCAGTGCTAGAGGCCGCGAAAGCCAAGAGACCCAGTACTTC.

The chain carries TRBV11-3 and TRBJ2-1, with 15 positions matching TRBD2. Germline-derived CDR1 and CDR2 are SGHNT and YENEEA. J gave up 0 bases and V 1 base, and 7 bases lay outside the gene matches. The CDR3 is made up of 20 amino acids. CDR3 residues: CASSLGAGTSGGSSYNEQFF. Here the CDR3 DNA reads TGTGCCAGCAGCTTAGGGGCCGGGACTAGCGGGGGGAGCTCCTACAATGAGCAGTTCTTC. The whole variable domain, remainder taken from reference TRBV11-3 and TRBJ2-1, is EAGVVQSPRYKIIEKKQPVAFWCNPISGHNTLYWYLQNLGQGPELLIRYENEEAVDDSQLPKDRFSAERLKGVDSTLKIQPAELGDSAVYLCASSLGAGTSGGSSYNEQFFGPGTRLTVL.

This clonotype was seen only a few times. The genes are TRBV4-1 and TRBJ1-6, with a possible D match to TRBD1 (6 bases). The CDR3 covers 16 residues. CDR1 MGHRA and CDR2 YSYEKL come from the germline V gene. V lost 4 bases to trimming and J lost 0 bases, with 10 bases between them. The CDR3 loop reads CASSPEGVSYNSPLHF. As DNA, the CDR3 is TGCGCCAGCAGCCCAGAGGGGGTCTCCTATAATTCACCCCTCCACTTT.

This clonotype was picked up one time. J is TRBJ1-2 and V is TRBV20-1, with D hard to call. V lost 6 bases, J lost 4 bases, and 15 bases lay in between. Germline assignment: CDR1 DFQATT and CDR2 SNEGSKA (reference sequence). This CDR3 is built from 13 residues. Here the CDR3 reads CSAPRQNIYGYTF. CDR3 coding DNA: TGCAGTGCCCCCCGTCAGAACATCTATGGCTACACCTTC.

This clonotype was seen a handful of times. This chain links TRBV29-1 with TRBJ2-2; D not resolved. Trimming stripped 8 bases from V and 1 base from J, with 8 bases between. Germline V gene data show CDR1 as SQVTM and CDR2 as ANQGSEA. The CDR3 has 12 residues. CDR3 nucleotides: TGCAGCCTTTTGGGGAACACCGGGGAGCTGTTTTTT. It is translated as CSLLGNTGELFF.

J is TRBJ2-3 and V is TRBV27; TRBD2 matches at 7 bases. The ends lost 2 bases at V and 0 bases at J; junction bases unmatched: 8. The CDR3 totals 17 residues. The germline gives CDR1 MNHEY, CDR2 SMNVEV (reference sequence). The CDR3 nucleotides read TGTGCCAGCAGTTTAACAAAACCGGGACTAAGCACAGATACGCAGTATTTT. It encodes CASSLTKPGLSTDTQYF.

This clonotype appeared a few times. The chain combines TRBV6-6 with TRBJ2-3, with 16 bases aligning to TRBD2. Trimming at V came to 0 bases and at J to 4 bases, leaving 7 bases not matched to a gene. The CDR3 runs to 19 residues. Germline CDR1 and CDR2: MNHNY and SVGAGI (reference sequence). The CDR3 reads CASSYSSGLAGGPADTQYF. In nucleotides, the CDR3 is TGTGCCAGCAGTTACTCCTCGGGACTAGCGGGGGGGCCTGCAGATACGCAGTATTTT.

Only one count was recorded for this clonotype. The chain carries TRBV27 and TRBJ1-1, with D perhaps TRBD1 (5 bases). Trimming shortened V by 5 bases and J by 0 bases, and 13 bases separated the two germline ends. CDR3 size: 15 residues. Germline CDR1 is MNHEY and CDR2 is SMNVEV (reference sequence). In nucleotides, the CDR3 is TGTGCCAGCAGTCACCGGGGCCGGATGAACACTGAAGCTTTCTTT. This sequence encodes CASSHRGRMNTEAFF.

This clonotype was counted only a few times. The chain employs TRBV11-2 and TRBJ2-2; D gene unclear. Germline lookup yields CDR1 SGHAT and CDR2 FQNNGV. The V end was cut by 2 bases, the J end by 4 bases, with 8 bases between. The CDR3 has 14 residues. Here the CDR3 DNA reads TGTGCCAGCAGCTTATGGGGTCCCACCGGGGAGCTGTTTTTT. Amino acid sequence: CASSLWGPTGELFF.

The chain employs TRBV27 and TRBJ2-1; unclear D gene. Deletions cut 6 bases from V and 7 bases from J, with 16 bases between. The germline V gene has CDR1 MNHEY and CDR2 SMNVEV (reference sequence). This CDR3 comprises 14 residues. CDR3 amino acids: CASRRPGESNEQFF. The DNA of the CDR3 is TGTGCCAGCAGGAGACCCGGCGAATCAAATGAGCAGTTCTTC.